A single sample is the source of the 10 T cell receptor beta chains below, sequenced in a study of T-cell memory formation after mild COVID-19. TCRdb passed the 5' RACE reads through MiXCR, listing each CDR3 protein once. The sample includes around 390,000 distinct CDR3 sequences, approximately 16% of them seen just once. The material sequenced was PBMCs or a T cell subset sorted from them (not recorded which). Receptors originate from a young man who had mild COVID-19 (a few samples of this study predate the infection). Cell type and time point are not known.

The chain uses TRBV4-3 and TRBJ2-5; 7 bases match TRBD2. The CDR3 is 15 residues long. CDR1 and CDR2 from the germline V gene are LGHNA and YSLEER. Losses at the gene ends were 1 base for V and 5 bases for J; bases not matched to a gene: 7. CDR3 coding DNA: TGCGCCAGCAGCCAAGCGCTAGCGGTCTATGAGACCCAGTACTTC. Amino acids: CASSQALAVYETQYF.

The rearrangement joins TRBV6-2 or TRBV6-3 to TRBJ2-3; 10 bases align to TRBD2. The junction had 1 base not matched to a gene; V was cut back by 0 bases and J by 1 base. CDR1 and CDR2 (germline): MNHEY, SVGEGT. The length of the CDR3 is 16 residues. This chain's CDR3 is CASSYSLAGGTDTQYF. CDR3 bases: TGTGCCAGCAGTTACTCGCTAGCGGGGGGCACAGATACGCAGTATTTT.

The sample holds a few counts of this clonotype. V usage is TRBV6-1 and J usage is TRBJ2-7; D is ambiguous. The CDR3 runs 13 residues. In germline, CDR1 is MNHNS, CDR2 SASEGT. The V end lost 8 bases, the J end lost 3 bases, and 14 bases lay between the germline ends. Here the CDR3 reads CASLDGYRYEQYV. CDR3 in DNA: TGTGCCAGCTTAGACGGCTACCGCTACGAGCAGTACGTC.

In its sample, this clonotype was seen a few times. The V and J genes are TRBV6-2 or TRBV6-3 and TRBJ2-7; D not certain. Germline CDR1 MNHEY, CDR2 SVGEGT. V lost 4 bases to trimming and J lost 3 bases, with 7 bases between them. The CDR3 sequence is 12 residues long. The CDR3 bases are TGTGCCAGCAGTTCCGTCCACTACGAGCAGTACGTC. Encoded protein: CASSSVHYEQYV.

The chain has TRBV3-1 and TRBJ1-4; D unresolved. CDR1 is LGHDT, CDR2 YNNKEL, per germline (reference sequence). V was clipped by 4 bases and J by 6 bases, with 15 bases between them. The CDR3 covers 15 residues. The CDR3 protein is CASSLEGFADEKLFF. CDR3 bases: TGTGCCAGCAGCCTAGAGGGATTTGCGGATGAAAAACTGTTTTTT.

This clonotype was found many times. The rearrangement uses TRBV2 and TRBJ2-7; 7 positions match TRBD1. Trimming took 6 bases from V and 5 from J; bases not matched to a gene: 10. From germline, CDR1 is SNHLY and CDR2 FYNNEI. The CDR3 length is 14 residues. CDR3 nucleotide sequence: TGTGCCAGCAGCTTACAGGGGAGCTTCGACGAGCAGTACGTC. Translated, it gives CASSLQGSFDEQYV.

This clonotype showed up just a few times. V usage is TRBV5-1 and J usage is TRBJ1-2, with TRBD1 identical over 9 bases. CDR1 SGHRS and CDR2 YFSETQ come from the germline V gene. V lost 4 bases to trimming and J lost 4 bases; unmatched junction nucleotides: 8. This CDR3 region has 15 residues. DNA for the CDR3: TGCGCCAGCAGCACCCTCCCGACAGGGGGCTATGGCTACACCTTC. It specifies CASSTLPTGGYGYTF. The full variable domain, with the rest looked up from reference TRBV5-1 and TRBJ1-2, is KAGVTQTPRYLIKTRGQQVTLSCSPISGHRSVSWYQQTPGQGLQFLFEYFSETQRNKGNFPGRFSGRQFSNSRSEMNVSTLELGDSALYLCASSTLPTGGYGYTFGSGTRLTVV.

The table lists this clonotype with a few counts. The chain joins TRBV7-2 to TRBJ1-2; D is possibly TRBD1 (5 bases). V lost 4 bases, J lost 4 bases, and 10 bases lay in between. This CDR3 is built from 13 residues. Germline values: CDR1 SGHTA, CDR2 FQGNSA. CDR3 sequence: CASSSGGGYGYTF. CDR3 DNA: TGTGCCAGCAGCTCCGGGGGAGGCTATGGCTACACCTTC.

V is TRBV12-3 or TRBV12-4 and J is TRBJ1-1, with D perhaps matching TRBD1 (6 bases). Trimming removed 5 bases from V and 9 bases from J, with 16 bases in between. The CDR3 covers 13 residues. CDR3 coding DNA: TGTGCCAGCAGTCCACAGGGAATCTCTAAAGCTTTCTTT. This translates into CASSPQGISKAFF.

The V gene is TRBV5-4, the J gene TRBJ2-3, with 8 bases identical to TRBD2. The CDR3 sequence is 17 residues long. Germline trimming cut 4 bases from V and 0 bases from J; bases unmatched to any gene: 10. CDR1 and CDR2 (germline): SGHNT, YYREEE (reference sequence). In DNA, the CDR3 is TGTGCCAGCAGCCCGGGGGGGGGCCCTCGCAGCACAGATACGCAGTATTTT. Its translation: CASSPGGGPRSTDTQYF.